This T cell receptor beta chain was documented in a study of identifying expanded T cells in peripheral blood. Healthy donors had no documented immune events, such as infections, while sampled. Whole-study findings and limits: Across healthy donors, higher total template counts meant significantly greater approximately two-week count variance.

Between the trimmed V and J ends, which lost 3 bases and 0 bases, there was a span of 8 bases. Per germline, CDR1 SGHVS and CDR2 FQNEAQ. The CDR3 totals 14 residues. About this clone itself: The target antigen is unknown.

Sequenced by immunoSEQ multiplex PCR; TCRdb stores in-frame clones only, minus some. The data hold about 130,000 clones, with roughly 90% observed a single time. The clonotype comes from a person aged 18-70 years in good health. The sequenced material came from blood. This chain joins TRBV7-8 and TRBJ1-2, with unresolved D. The CDR3 sequence is CASSLFTANYGYTF. CDR3 coding DNA: TGTGCCAGCAGCTTGTTCACAGCTAACTATGGCTACACCTTC.